The TCR beta chain under discussion was sequenced for a study of blood T cells in healthy people across ages. A second PCR of roughly 6 to 12 cycles used a sample-barcoded 5' primer and a J-beta primer mix. From the 5' RACE reads, TCRdb called clonotypes with MiXCR, one entry per CDR3 protein. The repertoire consists of over 950,000 distinct CDR3 sequences, with roughly 51% occurring once and the leading ten covering roughly a fifth. Regarding the study as a whole: Shifts in expanded clonotypes may have been confounded by donor CMV status, which was unknown.

Germline lookup yields CDR1 LNHNV and CDR2 YYDKDF (reference sequence). The length of the CDR3 is 16 residues. V lost 3 bases to trimming and J lost 6 bases; unmatched junction nucleotides: 10. Remarks on this clonotype: The antigen remains undetermined.

The sequenced material came from blood. The receptor was isolated from a woman aged 55-75 years in good health. V is TRBV15 and J is TRBJ2-7, with 11 bases aligning to TRBD1. In nucleotides, the CDR3 is TGTGCCACCAGCAGGGACTGGGACAGGGGGGGTTCCGAGCAGTACTTC. Encoded protein: CATSRDWDRGGSEQYF.